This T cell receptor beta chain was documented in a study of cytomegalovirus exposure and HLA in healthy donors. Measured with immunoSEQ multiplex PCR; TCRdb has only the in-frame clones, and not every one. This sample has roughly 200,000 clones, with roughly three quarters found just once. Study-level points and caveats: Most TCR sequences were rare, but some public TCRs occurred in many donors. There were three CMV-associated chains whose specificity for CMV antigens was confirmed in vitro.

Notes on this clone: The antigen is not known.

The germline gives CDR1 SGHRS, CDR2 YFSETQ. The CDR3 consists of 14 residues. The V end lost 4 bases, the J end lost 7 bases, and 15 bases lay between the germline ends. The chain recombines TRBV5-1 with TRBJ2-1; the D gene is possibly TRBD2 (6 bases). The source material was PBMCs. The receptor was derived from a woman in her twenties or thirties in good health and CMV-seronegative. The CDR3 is CASSKGLLENEQFF. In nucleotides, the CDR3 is TGCGCCAGCAGCAAGGGACTCTTGGAGAATGAGCAGTTCTTC.